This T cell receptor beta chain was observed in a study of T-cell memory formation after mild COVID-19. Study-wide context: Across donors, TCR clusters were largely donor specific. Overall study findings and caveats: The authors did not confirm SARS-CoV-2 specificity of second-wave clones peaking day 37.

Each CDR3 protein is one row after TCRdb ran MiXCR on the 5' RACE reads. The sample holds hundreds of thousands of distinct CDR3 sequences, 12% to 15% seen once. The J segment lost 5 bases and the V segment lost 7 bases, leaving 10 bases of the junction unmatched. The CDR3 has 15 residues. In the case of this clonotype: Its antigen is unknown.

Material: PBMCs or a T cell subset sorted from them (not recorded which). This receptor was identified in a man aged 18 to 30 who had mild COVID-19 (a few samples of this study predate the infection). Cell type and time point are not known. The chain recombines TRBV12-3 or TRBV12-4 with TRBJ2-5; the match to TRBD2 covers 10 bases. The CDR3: CASTDLAGAWETQYF. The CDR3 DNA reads TGTGCCAGCACCGATCTAGCGGGGGCCTGGGAGACCCAGTACTTC.